This T cell receptor (beta chain) stems from a study of CD8 T cells in ankylosing spondylitis. As regards this clonotype: Antigen unknown.

TCRdb recomputed calls from the 5' RACE reads with MiXCR, one row per CDR3 protein. In the table there are roughly 150,000 distinct CDR3 sequences, around 6.6% of which are singletons. Notes on the study in general: Clones linked to disease were reported to show significant enrichment in matched ankylosing spondylitis synovial fluid. In reactive arthritis synovial fluid and blood, some motif variants had been reported before. Ankylosing spondylitis blood seemed to carry a telltale TCR beta motif made of several highly homologous variants.

Trimming shortened V by 10 bases and J by 2 bases, and 20 bases separated the two germline ends. The CDR3 runs 16 residues. The germline CDR1 and CDR2 sequences are SEHNR and FQNEAQ (reference sequence). The receptor was isolated from a female donor with ankylosing spondylitis or in good health (not recorded which). This chain connects TRBV7-9 to TRBJ2-2, with D maybe TRBD1 (6 bases). Material: blood, either unsorted or a sorted T cell fraction (not recorded which). This chain's CDR3 is CATPTGSSRNTGELFF. CDR3 nucleotide sequence: TGTGCCACCCCGACAGGCTCTTCGAGAAACACCGGGGAGCTGTTTTTT.